This T cell receptor beta chain was identified in a study of T cell responses to AZD1222 COVID-19 vaccine (dated by TCRdb to the early 2020s). Regarding the study in general: AZD1222 recipients with second doses at about 4 weeks or about 12 weeks were pooled, because spike-specific TCR depth and breadth did not differ between schedules. TCR sequencing was performed for approximately 240 trial participants, of whom about 200 were given two doses of AZD1222 and approximately 26 were given two doses of MenACWY control vaccine. Trial participants were enrolled by age into subgroups of 18-55, 56-69 and 70-plus years, and about 150, 27 and 61 TCR-sequenced participants, respectively, were included in these subgroups. Broader findings and caveats from the paper: Because no samples from the day 14 peak response were available, repertoires could be characterized only after the peak T cell response. The 56-69-year group was small, and its depth increase did not reach significance, likely because of low power. Conclusions about previously exposed vaccinees are limited because only six or seven AZD1222 recipients were SARS-CoV-2 seropositive at baseline. Vaccine-associated CD4 TCRs spanned the whole spike protein, with dominant responses in regions 160-218 and 743-854. Nearly half of unique spike-specific TCRs reportedly recognized epitopes outside regions mutated in the B.1.351 and B.1.1.7 variants. Participants were mostly white British and included more females than males, and it was suggested by the authors that clonal diversity may have been underestimated. After two AZD1222 doses, spike-specific TCR breadth and depth were significantly higher than at day 0 and than in MenACWY recipients.

The CDR3 regions of human TCRbeta chains were subjected to immunosequencing. Turning to the authors' computational methods: TCRs in the repertoires were compared against a reference library of SARS-CoV-2-specific TCRs that had been generated with the MIRA antigen-specificity platform. Breadth was defined as the fraction of unique TCRs that were SARS-CoV-2-associated, and depth was defined as the fraction of total T cells that were SARS-CoV-2-associated. Each spike-specific TCR was assigned to its reactive spike region and to a CD4 or CD8 class using the MIRA data. Log10-transformed breadth and depth values were compared by one-way ANOVA with Sidak's multiple comparisons tests. TCRdb stores this immuneACCESS table with in-frame sequences only. Part of the clones is absent; in the studies checked, under half of the shortfall reflects unresolved V genes, and no reason is known for the rest. The V and J calls and clone size are taken from that table; D and trimming were inferred from the DNA. This sample comprises some 140,000 clones, over 90% of them detected only once. In total, the top ten clones hold 5% to 7% of the sample.

The sample's time point label, in plain terms: baseline before first vaccination. Samples from vaccinated people were obtained from the UK trials COV001 and COV002, which included a single-blind randomized controlled phase 2/3 trial of AZD1222 (ChAdOx1 nCoV-19) in healthy adults. For TCRbeta chain sequencing, PBMC samples from trial participants were taken at day 0 and at day 28 after the second dose. A remark on this clone: It has no known antigen specificity. No qualities accompany the bases; no much larger clone lies one base away.

Based on the germline V gene (reference sequence), the CDR1 and CDR2 sequences are LNHDA and SQIVND. Cut back by 6 bases and 6 bases, the V and J ends lie 18 bases apart. The CDR3, from cysteine to phenylalanine, totals 15 residues. The DNA shown is the 45-base CDR3, in frame from base 1. The sample here was peripheral blood, taken on day 0 of AZD1222 vaccination. The clonotype comes from an adult in good health. This sequence uses TRBV19 and TRBJ2-1; TRBD1 is a possible D gene, resting on 6 matching bases. The DNA sequence follows: TGTGCCAGTAGAGAGGGGGACCTGGGGTCCAATGAGCAGTTCTTC. Translated, this gives CASREGDLGSNEQFF.